This T cell receptor beta chain comes out of a study of shared clonotypes between healthy human individuals. The V and J ends lost 0 bases and 1 base respectively, with 11 bases between them. Per the germline V gene, CDR1 is SGHRS and CDR2 is YFSETQ. This CDR3 is built from 16 residues. Clones were read by immunoSEQ multiplex PCR, and TCRdb kept only the in-frame ones, dropping some. The sample shows roughly 2.6 million clones, more than 90% of them seen only once. V and J are TRBV5-1 and TRBJ2-1, with a tentative D call TRBD2 (6 bases). Sequenced material: naive CD4+ T cells sorted from blood. The subset is: CD45RA+ positively selected. This receptor was obtained from a man aged 18 to 29 in good health. The CDR3 DNA follows: TGCGCCAGCAGCTTGGTGGGCGGGAAGTCCTACAATGAGCAGTTCTTC. This codes for CASSLVGGKSYNEQFF. The full variable domain, its missing parts supplied by reference TRBV5-1 and TRBJ2-1, is KAGVTQTPRYLIKTRGQQVTLSCSPISGHRSVSWYQQTPGQGLQFLFEYFSETQRNKGNFPGRFSGRQFSNSRSEMNVSTLELGDSALYLCASSLVGGKSYNEQFFGPGTRLTVL.